The rows below give T cell receptor beta chains drawn from one sample of a study of blood T cell repertoires in COVID-19. Produced via immunoSEQ multiplex PCR; TCRdb's table is partial and in-frame only. The sample consists of fewer than 120,000 clones, 80% to 90% of them appearing once. Source material: peripheral blood. The receptors derive from a woman aged 55-70 years with acute or convalescent COVID-19. CDR3s leave out the opening cysteine and the closing phenylalanine or tryptophan.

cdr3_length,j_call,v_call,cdr3_aa
12,TRBJ2-5,TRBV9,ASSVTGFEETQY
11,TRBJ1-1,TRBV19,ASSTRGDTEAF
12,TRBJ1-2,TRBV6-1,ASSEDGRGYGYT
14,TRBJ1-2,TRBV18,ASSPPVGTSNYGYT
14,TRBJ1-4,TRBV6-6,ASSFLQGATNEKLF
13,TRBJ1-2,TRBV9,ASSVETGGVHGYT
13,TRBJ1-1,TRBV19,ASSIGRGLNTEAF
10,TRBJ2-5,TRBV11-3,ASRSGEETQY
16,TRBJ1-2,TRBV7-2,ASSERKGLDTWFRGYT
12,TRBJ1-3,TRBV9,ASSPTPSGNTIY
13,TRBJ1-4,TRBV5-6,ASSLGQGDNEKLF
13,TRBJ1-2,TRBV29-1,SVEPTGAYNYGYT
12,TRBJ1-5,TRBV6-2/TRBV6-3,ASSTNSNGQPQH
13,TRBJ2-7,TRBV4-3,ASSQGLGRAYEQY
13,TRBJ2-5,TRBV5-4,ASSLLLADQETQY
12,TRBJ1-1,TRBV5-5,ASRTIRGKPEAF
13,TRBJ2-1,TRBV6-2/TRBV6-3,ASSVAGGTFNEQF
12,TRBJ1-6,TRBV2,ASSESGNNSPLH
10,TRBJ1-2,TRBV30,AWSARQGSYT
11,TRBJ1-1,TRBV27,ASSLEDRLEAF
11,TRBJ1-2,TRBV9,ASSVDQGYGYT
12,TRBJ1-4,TRBV5-1,ASMSRGPDEKLF
14,TRBJ1-5,TRBV6-2/TRBV6-3,ASSNRRDRWISAQH
15,TRBJ2-3,TRBV4-3,ASSQEFGRGSTDTQY
12,TRBJ1-4,TRBV7-9,ASSLLTGQSPLF
11,TRBJ1-2,TRBV11-2,ASSLGPGNGYT
13,TRBJ2-2,TRBV19,ASSLGQGLAGELF
13,TRBJ2-7,TRBV24-1,ATSLSGTGNYEQY